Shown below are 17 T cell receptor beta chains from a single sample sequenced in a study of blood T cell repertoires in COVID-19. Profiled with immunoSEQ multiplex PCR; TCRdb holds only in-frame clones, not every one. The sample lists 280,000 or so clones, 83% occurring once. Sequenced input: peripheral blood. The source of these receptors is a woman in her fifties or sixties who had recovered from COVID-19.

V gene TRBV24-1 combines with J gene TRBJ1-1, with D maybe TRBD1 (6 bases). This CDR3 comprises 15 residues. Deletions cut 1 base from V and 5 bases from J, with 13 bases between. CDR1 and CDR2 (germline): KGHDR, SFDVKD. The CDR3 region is CATSDLRGALTEAFF. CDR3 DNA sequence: TGTGCCACCAGTGATTTACGGGGGGCGCTGACTGAAGCTTTCTTT.

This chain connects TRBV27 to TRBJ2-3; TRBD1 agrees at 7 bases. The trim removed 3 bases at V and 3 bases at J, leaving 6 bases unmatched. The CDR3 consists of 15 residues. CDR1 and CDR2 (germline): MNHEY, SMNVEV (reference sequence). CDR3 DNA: TGTGCCAGCAGTTTCAAGGGGGCTGAGACAGATACGCAGTATTTT. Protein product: CASSFKGAETDTQYF.

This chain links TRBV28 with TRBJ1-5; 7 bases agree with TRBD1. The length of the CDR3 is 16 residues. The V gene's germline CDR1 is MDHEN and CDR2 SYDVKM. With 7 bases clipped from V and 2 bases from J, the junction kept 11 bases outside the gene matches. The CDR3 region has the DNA TGTGCCAGCACCGATGCGGACAGGAGCCGCAATCAGCCCCAGCATTTT. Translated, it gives CASTDADRSRNQPQHF. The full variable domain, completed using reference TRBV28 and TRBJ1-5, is DVKVTQSSRYLVKRTGEKVFLECVQDMDHENMFWYRQDPGLGLRLIYFSYDVKMKEKGDIPEGYSVSREKKERFSLILESASTNQTSMYLCASTDADRSRNQPQHFGDGTRLSIL.

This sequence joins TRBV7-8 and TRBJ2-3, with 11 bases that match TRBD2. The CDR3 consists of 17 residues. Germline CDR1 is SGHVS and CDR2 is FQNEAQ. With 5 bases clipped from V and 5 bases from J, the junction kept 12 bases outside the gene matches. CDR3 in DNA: TGTGCCAGCAGCCCAGCAATACTAGCGGGGGAGGGAGATACGCAGTATTTT. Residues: CASSPAILAGEGDTQYF.

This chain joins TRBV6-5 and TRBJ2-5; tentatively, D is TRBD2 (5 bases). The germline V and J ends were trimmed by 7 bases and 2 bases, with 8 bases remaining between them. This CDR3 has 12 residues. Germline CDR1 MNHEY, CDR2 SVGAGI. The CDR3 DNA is TGTGCCAGCACGGGATATCAAGAGACCCAGTACTTC. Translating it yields CASTGYQETQYF.

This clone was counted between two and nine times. CDR3 bases: TGCGCCAGCAGCCCAGGGGAGATAGACACTGAAGCTTTCTTT. Encoded protein: CASSPGEIDTEAFF. The chain has TRBV5-1 and TRBJ1-1, with a possible D match to TRBD1 (6 bases). The germline CDR1 and CDR2 sequences are SGHRS and YFSETQ. CDR3 size: 14 residues. Trimming pared 4 bases from V and 3 bases from J, leaving 13 bases between.

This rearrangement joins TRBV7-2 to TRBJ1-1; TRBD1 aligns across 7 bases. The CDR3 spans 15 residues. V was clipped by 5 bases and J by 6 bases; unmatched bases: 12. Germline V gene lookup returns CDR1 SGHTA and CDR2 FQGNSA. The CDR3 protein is CASSPLGQVTAEAFF. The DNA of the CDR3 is TGTGCCAGCAGCCCCCTCGGACAGGTTACCGCTGAAGCTTTCTTT.

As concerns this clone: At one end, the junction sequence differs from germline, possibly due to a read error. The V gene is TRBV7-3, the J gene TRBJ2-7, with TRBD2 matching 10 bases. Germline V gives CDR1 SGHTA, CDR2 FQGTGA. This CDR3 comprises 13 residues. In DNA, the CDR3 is TGTGCCAGCAGCTTAACGCCTAGCGGGAGTCCGAACTTC. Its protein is CASSLTPSGSPNF.

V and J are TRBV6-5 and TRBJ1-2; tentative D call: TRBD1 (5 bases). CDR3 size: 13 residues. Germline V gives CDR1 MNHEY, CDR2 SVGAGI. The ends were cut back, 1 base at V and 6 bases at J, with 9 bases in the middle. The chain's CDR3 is CASSYLQANGYTF. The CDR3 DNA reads TGTGCCAGCAGTTACTTACAGGCTAATGGCTACACCTTC.

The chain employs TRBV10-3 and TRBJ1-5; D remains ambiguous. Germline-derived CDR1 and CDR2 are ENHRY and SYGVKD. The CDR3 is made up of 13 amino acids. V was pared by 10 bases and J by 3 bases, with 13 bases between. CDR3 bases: TGTGCCACCCTTCCAGGCGCCAATCAGCCCCAGCATTTT. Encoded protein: CATLPGANQPQHF.

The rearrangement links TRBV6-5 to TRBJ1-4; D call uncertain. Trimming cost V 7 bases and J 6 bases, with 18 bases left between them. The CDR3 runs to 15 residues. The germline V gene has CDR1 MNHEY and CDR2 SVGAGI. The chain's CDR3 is CASTTASVVDEKLFF. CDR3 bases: TGTGCCAGCACCACCGCTTCGGTTGTCGATGAAAAACTGTTTTTT.

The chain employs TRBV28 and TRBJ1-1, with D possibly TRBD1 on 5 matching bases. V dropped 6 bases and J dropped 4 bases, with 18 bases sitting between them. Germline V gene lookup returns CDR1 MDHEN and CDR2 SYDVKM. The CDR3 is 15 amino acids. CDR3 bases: TGTGCCAGCAGACACCTCTGGGGGGGTGCCACTGAAGCTTTCTTT. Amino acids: CASRHLWGGATEAFF.

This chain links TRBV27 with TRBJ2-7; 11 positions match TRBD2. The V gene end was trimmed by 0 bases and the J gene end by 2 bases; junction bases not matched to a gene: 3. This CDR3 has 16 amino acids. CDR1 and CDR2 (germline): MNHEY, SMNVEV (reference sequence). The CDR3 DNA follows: TGTGCCAGCAGTTTATCGTTAGCGGGAGGGCCCTACGAGCAGTACTTC. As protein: CASSLSLAGGPYEQYF.

The CDR3 nucleotides read TGTGCCAGCGCCGGGACAGGGGACCCTCAGCCCCAGCATTTT. Amino acid sequence: CASAGTGDPQPQHF. The rearrangement uses TRBV7-8 and TRBJ1-5; 10 bases are a match to TRBD1. Germline V gives CDR1 SGHVS, CDR2 FQNEAQ. The CDR3 totals 14 residues. V was pared by 8 bases and J by 6 bases, with 7 bases of the junction left unmatched.

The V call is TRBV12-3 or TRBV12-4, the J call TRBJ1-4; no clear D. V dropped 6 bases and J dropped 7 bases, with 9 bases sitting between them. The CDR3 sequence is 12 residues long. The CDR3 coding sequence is TGTGCCAGCAGCCCCCCTTTTGAAAAACTGTTTTTT. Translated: CASSPPFEKLFF.

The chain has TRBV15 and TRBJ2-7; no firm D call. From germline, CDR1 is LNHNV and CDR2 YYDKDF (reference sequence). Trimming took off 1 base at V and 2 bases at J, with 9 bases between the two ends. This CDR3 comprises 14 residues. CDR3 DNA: TGTGCCACCAGCAGAGTGTACGGAGCCTACGAGCAGTACTTC. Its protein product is CATSRVYGAYEQYF. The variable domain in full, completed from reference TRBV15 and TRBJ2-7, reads DAMVIQNPRYQVTQFGKPVTLSCSQTLNHNVMYWYQQKSSQAPKLLFHYYDKDFNNEADTPDNFQSRRPNTSFCFLDIRSPGLGDTAMYLCATSRVYGAYEQYFGPGTRLTVT.

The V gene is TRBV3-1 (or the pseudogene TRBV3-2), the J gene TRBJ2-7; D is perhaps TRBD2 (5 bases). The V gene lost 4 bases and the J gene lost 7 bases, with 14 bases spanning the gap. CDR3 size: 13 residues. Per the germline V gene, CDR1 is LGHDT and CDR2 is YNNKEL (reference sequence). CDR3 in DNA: TGTGCCAGCAGCCTCGGACTTTCAGCGGAGCAGTACTTC. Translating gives CASSLGLSAEQYF.